This is a list of T cell receptor beta chains from one sample in a study of T cells after yellow fever vaccination. One entry per CDR3 protein, called by TCRdb with MiXCR from the 5' RACE reads. This sample carries about 220,000 distinct CDR3 sequences, under 3.5% of them seen once, and the ten largest clones take about 3%. Sequenced material: CD4+ T cells sorted from PBMCs, taken 10 days after the yellow fever booster vaccination. The receptors here all came from a man aged 18 to 30 who received the YFV17D yellow fever vaccine. Each CDR3 is given with its conserved first and last residue. A D gene is named only where the DNA matches it firmly. Only part of the rows carry a size: once, few, many, or a class if the clone is expanded.

J | D | V | size | DNA | CDR3
TRBJ2-7 | NA | TRBV18 | few | TGTGCCAGCTCACCCCAGGGTGGAACGCAGTACTTC | CASSPQGGTQYF
TRBJ1-2 | NA | TRBV28 | many | TGTGCCAGCAGTCGCTATGGCTACACCTTC | CASSRYGYTF
TRBJ1-1 | NA | TRBV20-1 | NA | TGCAGTGCTAGCCAGGGTTCCCACACTGAAGCTTTCTTT | CSASQGSHTEAFF
TRBJ2-5 | NA | TRBV24-1 | many | TGTGCCACCAGTAAAGGTTTGCAAGAGACCCAGTACTTC | CATSKGLQETQYF
TRBJ1-1 | TRBD1 | TRBV4-2 | many | TGTGCCAGCAGCCCTCGGGACAGGGGAAACACTGAAGCTTTCTTT | CASSPRDRGNTEAFF
TRBJ2-5 | NA | TRBV20-1 | many | TGCAGTGCAGGAAGGGGGGCCCCAGAGACCCAGTACTTC | CSAGRGAPETQYF
TRBJ1-3 | NA | TRBV2 | few | TGTGCCAGCAGTGAAGCGCGGGTCTCTGGAAACACCATATATTTT | CASSEARVSGNTIYF
TRBJ2-3 | NA | TRBV7-2 | NA | TGTGCCAGCAGGGTATTAGCTGGCGATACGCAGTATTTT | CASRVLAGDTQYF
TRBJ2-2 | NA | TRBV5-1 | many | TGCGCCAGCAGCTTGACAGCGGGACAGATGGGCACCGGGGAGCTGTTTTTT | CASSLTAGQMGTGELFF
TRBJ2-1 | NA | TRBV4-3 | many | TGCGCCAGCAGCCAAGATGGGGGGTCCTACAATGAGCAGTTCTTC | CASSQDGGSYNEQFF
TRBJ2-2 | TRBD1 | TRBV5-1 | few | TGCGCCAGCAGACTTGGGACAGTAAACACCGGGGAGCTGTTTTTT | CASRLGTVNTGELFF
TRBJ1-2 | NA | TRBV7-9 | few | TGTGCCAGCAGCTCGGACGGAACCTATGGCTACACCTTC | CASSSDGTYGYTF
TRBJ2-5 | TRBD2 | TRBV3-1 | many | TGTGCCAGCAGCACTAGCGGGGGGCAAGAGACCCAGTACTTC | CASSTSGGQETQYF
TRBJ1-5 | TRBD1 | TRBV7-7 | many | TGTGCCAGCAGCTTTCTCGGGACAGGGGGCAATCAGCCCCAGCATTTT | CASSFLGTGGNQPQHF
TRBJ1-1 | NA | TRBV20-1 | NA | TGCAGTGCTAGAAGGGATCCAGCGAACACTGAAGCTTTCTTT | CSARRDPANTEAFF
TRBJ2-2 | TRBD1 | TRBV20-1 | many | TGCAGTGCTAGCGCGAACAGGGGAACCGGGGAGCTGTTTTTT | CSASANRGTGELFF
TRBJ2-7 | NA | TRBV6-1 | many | TGTGCCAGCAGTGAAAGGTTAGAGCAGTACTTC | CASSERLEQYF
TRBJ1-4 | NA | TRBV6-5 | many | TGTGCCAGCAGACCTACTCTGGGCAGAAGACTTTCTAATGAAAAACTGTTTTTT | CASRPTLGRRLSNEKLFF
TRBJ1-6 | NA | TRBV7-2 | NA | TGTGCCAGCAGCAACCATGGGGGAGCCTCACCCCTCCACTTT | CASSNHGGASPLHF
TRBJ1-5 | TRBD1 | TRBV24-1 | many | TGTGCCACCAGTGACCGGGACAGTCACCCCACCCAGCCCCAGCATTTT | CATSDRDSHPTQPQHF
TRBJ2-3 | NA | TRBV20-1 | NA | TGCAGTGCTAAGAGGGGAATACTTGATACGCAGTATTTT | CSAKRGILDTQYF
TRBJ2-3 | NA | TRBV5-1 | many | TGCGCCAGCAGCTTTGGAAATTGGGGGCGTGAGTATACGCAGTATTTT | CASSFGNWGREYTQYF
TRBJ2-5 | TRBD2 | TRBV29-1 | many | TGCAGCGTTGATGGCCCTAGCGGGCAAGAGACCCAGTACTTC | CSVDGPSGQETQYF
TRBJ2-5 | TRBD2 | TRBV7-7 | many | TGTGCCAGCGGGCCTAGCGGGGGACAAGAGACCCAGTACTTC | CASGPSGGQETQYF
TRBJ2-1 | NA | TRBV24-1 | few | TGTGCCACCAGTATAACAGCCGGCGGTGAGCAGTTCTTC | CATSITAGGEQFF
TRBJ1-4 | NA | TRBV6-6 | many | TGTGCCAGCAGTCAAGACACATATGAAAAACTGTTTTTT | CASSQDTYEKLFF
TRBJ2-3 | TRBD2 | TRBV10-1 | NA | TGCGCCAGCAGCGGACTAGGGAAAGATACGCAGTATTTT | CASSGLGKDTQYF
TRBJ2-5 | TRBD1 | TRBV6-2/TRBV6-3 | NA | TGTGCCAGCAGGGGACAGGGGAACCTCAGAGAGACCCAGTACTTC | CASRGQGNLRETQYF
TRBJ2-7 | NA | TRBV11-2 | few | TGTGCCAGCAGGGCTTCTACCGGGGCAGGGAATATAGACGAGCAGTACTTC | CASRASTGAGNIDEQYF
TRBJ1-6 | TRBD1 | TRBV7-2 | many | TGTGCCAGCAGCTTAGGGGCAGGGGGCATAGGATCACCCCTCCACTTT | CASSLGAGGIGSPLHF
TRBJ1-1 | TRBD1 | TRBV7-2 | many | TGTGCCAGCAGCTCGGGACAGGGGGCTGGGGGGACTGAAGCTTTCTTT | CASSSGQGAGGTEAFF
TRBJ1-1 | NA | TRBV5-1 | few | TGCGCCAGCAGCTACCGGACGGGGAACACTGAAGCTTTCTTT | CASSYRTGNTEAFF
TRBJ1-5 | TRBD1 | TRBV20-1 | NA | TGCAGTGCTAGGCACCGGACAGGGGTCGATCAGCCCCAGCATTTT | CSARHRTGVDQPQHF
TRBJ2-7 | NA | TRBV5-6 | many | TGTGCCAGCAGGATCGAGGCCTACGAGCAGTACTTC | CASRIEAYEQYF
TRBJ1-2 | TRBD1 | TRBV12-3/TRBV12-4 | few | TGTGCCAGCAGCCGTCGACAGGGGTCCTATGGCTACACCTTC | CASSRRQGSYGYTF
TRBJ1-1 | TRBD1 | TRBV5-1 | many | TGCGCCAGCAGCATAGACAGGGGGAACACTGAAGCTTTCTTT | CASSIDRGNTEAFF
TRBJ1-5 | NA | TRBV7-2 | few | TGTGCCAGCAGCTTAGCGAACCAGGGAAGCAATCAGCCCCAGCATTTT | CASSLANQGSNQPQHF
TRBJ2-2 | NA | TRBV19 | few | TGTGGGCATAACCTGAACACCGGGGAGCTGTTTTTT | CGHNLNTGELFF
TRBJ2-1 | TRBD2 | TRBV2 | many | TGTGCCAGCAGCCTAGCGGGGGGGCCCGATGAGCAGTTCTTC | CASSLAGGPDEQFF
TRBJ1-1 | NA | TRBV5-6 | few | TGTGCCAGCAGCGACGCCCCGTTCAACACTGAAGCTTTCTTT | CASSDAPFNTEAFF
TRBJ2-5 | NA | TRBV7-9 | many | TGTGCCAGCAGCGACATTCGGGGACAAGGGACCCAGTACTTC | CASSDIRGQGTQYF
TRBJ2-3 | NA | TRBV5-1 | many | TGCGCCAGCAGCTTGATGGGGTACACAGATACGCAGTATTTT | CASSLMGYTDTQYF
TRBJ1-3 | TRBD1 | TRBV5-1 | NA | TGCGCCAGCAGTTACCAGACAGGGCACACTGGAAACACCATATATTTT | CASSYQTGHTGNTIYF
TRBJ1-6 | NA | TRBV6-2/TRBV6-3 | many | TGTGCCACGGCAAGATATAATTCACCCCTCCACTTT | CATARYNSPLHF
TRBJ2-2 | NA | TRBV11-3 | NA | TGTGCCAGCAGCTCCCCGATCGGGGAGCTGTTTTTT | CASSSPIGELFF
TRBJ2-7 | TRBD2 | TRBV12-3/TRBV12-4 | few | TGTGCCAGCAGTTCGCGGTTGATCACCGGACTAGCGGGGGGCCAGGACGAGCAGTACTTC | CASSSRLITGLAGGQDEQYF
TRBJ2-6 | NA | TRBV19 | NA | TGTGCCAGTAGTTTTGGGGGGCCGAATTCTGGGGCCAACGTCCTGACTTTC | CASSFGGPNSGANVLTF
TRBJ1-6 | TRBD1 | TRBV20-1 | few | TGCAGTGCTCACTCCGGGACAGGGAAGATTGTCTATAATTCACCCCTCCACTTT | CSAHSGTGKIVYNSPLHF
TRBJ2-1 | TRBD2 | TRBV7-3 | many | TGTGCCAGCAGCTTGACTAGCGGGGGGAGTGAGCAGTTCTTC | CASSLTSGGSEQFF
TRBJ2-1 | NA | TRBV11-2 | few | TGTGCCAGCAGATCTTGGTCCTACAATGAGCAGTTCTTC | CASRSWSYNEQFF
TRBJ2-7 | NA | TRBV4-1 | many | TGCGCCAGCAGCCTTGAGGGGGAGCAGTACTTC | CASSLEGEQYF
TRBJ2-5 | NA | TRBV12-3/TRBV12-4 | many | TGTGCCAGCAGTTTTTCAGGGAGTGGGACCCAGTACTTC | CASSFSGSGTQYF